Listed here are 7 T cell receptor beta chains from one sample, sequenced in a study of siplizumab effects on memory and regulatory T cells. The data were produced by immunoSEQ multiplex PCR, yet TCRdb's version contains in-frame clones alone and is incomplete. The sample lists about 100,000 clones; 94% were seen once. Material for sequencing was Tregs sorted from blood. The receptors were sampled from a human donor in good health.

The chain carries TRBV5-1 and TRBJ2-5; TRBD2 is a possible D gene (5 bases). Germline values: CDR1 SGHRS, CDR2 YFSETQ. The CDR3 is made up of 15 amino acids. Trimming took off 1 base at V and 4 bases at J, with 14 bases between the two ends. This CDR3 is CASSLLTGYIETQYF. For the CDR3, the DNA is TGCGCCAGCAGCTTGTTGACGGGGTACATAGAGACCCAGTACTTC.

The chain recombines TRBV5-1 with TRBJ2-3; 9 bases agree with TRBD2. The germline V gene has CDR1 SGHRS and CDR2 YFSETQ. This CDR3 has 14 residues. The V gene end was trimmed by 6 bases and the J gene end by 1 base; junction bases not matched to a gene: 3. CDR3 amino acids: CASTASGGTDTQYF. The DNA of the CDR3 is TGCGCCAGCACTGCTAGCGGGGGCACAGATACGCAGTATTTT.

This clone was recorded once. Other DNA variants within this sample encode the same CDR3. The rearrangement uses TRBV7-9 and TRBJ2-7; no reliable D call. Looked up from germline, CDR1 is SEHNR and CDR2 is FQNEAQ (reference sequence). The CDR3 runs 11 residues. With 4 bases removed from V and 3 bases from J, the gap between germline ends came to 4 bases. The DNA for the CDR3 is TGTGCCAGCAGCTCCCGCTACGAGCAGTACTTC. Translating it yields CASSSRYEQYF.

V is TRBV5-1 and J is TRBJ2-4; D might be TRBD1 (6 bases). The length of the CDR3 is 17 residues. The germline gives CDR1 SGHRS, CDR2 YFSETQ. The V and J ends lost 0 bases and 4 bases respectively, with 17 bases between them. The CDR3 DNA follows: TGCGCCAGCAGCTTGGGGATCTCAGGGGAATCAAAAAACATTCAGTACTTC. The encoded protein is CASSLGISGESKNIQYF.

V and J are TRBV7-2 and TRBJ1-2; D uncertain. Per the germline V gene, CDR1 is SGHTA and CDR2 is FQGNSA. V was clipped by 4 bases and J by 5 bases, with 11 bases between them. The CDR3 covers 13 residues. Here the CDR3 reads CASSWALGYGYTF. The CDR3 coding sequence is TGTGCCAGCAGCTGGGCCTTAGGGTATGGCTACACCTTC.

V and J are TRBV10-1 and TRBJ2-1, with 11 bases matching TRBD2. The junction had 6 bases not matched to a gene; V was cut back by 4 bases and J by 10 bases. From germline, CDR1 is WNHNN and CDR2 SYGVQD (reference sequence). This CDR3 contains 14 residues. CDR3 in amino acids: CASSVLAGAGEQFF. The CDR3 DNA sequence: TGCGCCAGCAGTGTACTAGCGGGAGCGGGGGAGCAGTTCTTC.

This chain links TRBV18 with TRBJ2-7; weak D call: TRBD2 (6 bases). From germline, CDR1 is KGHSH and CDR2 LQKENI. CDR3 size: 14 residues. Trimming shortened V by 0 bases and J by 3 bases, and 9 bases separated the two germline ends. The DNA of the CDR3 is TGTGCCAGCTCACCACCGGGACTGAACTACGAGCAGTACTTC. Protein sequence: CASSPPGLNYEQYF.